The subject of this entry is one T cell receptor beta chain. This sample is drawn from a study of blood T cell repertoires in COVID-19. Study at large: T cells, B-cell-depleted T cells, or PBMCs provided the cDNA or gDNA that served as material.

The length of the CDR3 is 17 residues. Germline V gives CDR1 LGHDT, CDR2 YNNKEL (reference sequence). V shed 0 bases and J shed 1 base, with 12 bases lying between them. Assay used: immunoSEQ multiplex PCR; TCRdb lists only in-frame clones, some missing. The sample has 270,000 or so clones; 91% are singletons. The sequenced sample was PBMCs or T cells enriched from blood (not recorded which). The V call is TRBV3-1 (or the pseudogene TRBV3-2), the J call TRBJ2-2, with D possibly TRBD2 on 5 matching bases. This TCR derives from a man in his forties or fifties who had been exposed to COVID-19. CDR3 residues: CASSQDLAQRNTGELFF. Written as DNA, the CDR3 is TGTGCCAGCAGCCAAGATTTAGCGCAGAGGAACACCGGGGAGCTGTTTTTT.